This TCR beta chain came from a study of blood T cell repertoires in COVID-19. The wider study: The origin of the acute and convalescent COVID-19 samples was the United States, Italy and Spain.

Authors' data handling: Cell counts per sample came from amplifying reference gene primers. TCRdb's copy holds only in-frame clones and misses some; the assay was immunoSEQ multiplex PCR. V, J and clone size reflect that table, while D and trimming were determined from the DNA. The table records approximately 210,000 clones, around four fifths of them present only once. Germline V gene lookup returns CDR1 MDHEN and CDR2 SYDVKM. The ends lost 7 bases at V and 1 base at J; junction bases unmatched: 7. The CDR3 length is 15 residues. Sequenced input: peripheral blood. This clonotype was obtained from a woman in her 70s with active or convalescent COVID-19. This chain uses TRBV28 with TRBJ2-1, with 7 bases aligning to TRBD2. The CDR3 DNA follows: TGTGCCAGCATTCACACTAGCGAATCCTACAATGAGCAGTTCTTC. This codes for CASIHTSESYNEQFF.